One and the same sample provided the 14 T cell receptor beta chains below, sequenced in a study of T-cell memory formation after mild COVID-19. TCRdb re-called the 5' RACE reads through MiXCR, storing one row per CDR3 protein. Here the sample spans some 290,000 distinct CDR3 sequences, about 17% being singletons. Sequencing was performed on PBMCs or a T cell subset sorted from them (not recorded which). The receptors here all came from a man younger than 30 who had mild COVID-19 (a few samples of this study predate the infection). Cell type and time point are not known.

On this clonotype itself: A read error may explain this, as a much larger clone is one base away. The conserved final phenylalanine or tryptophan is absent from the CDR3, which likely points to a read error. This sequence joins TRBV10-3 and TRBJ1-1; D remains unclear. This CDR3 is 13 amino acids long. Germline CDR1 is ENHRY and CDR2 is SYGVKD. Trimming stripped 6 bases from V and 0 bases from J, with 8 bases between. Here the CDR3 reads CAIRAELNTEAFS. Here the CDR3 DNA reads TGTGCCATCAGGGCAGAATTGAACACTGAAGCTTTCTCT.

The chain recombines TRBV6-5 with TRBJ2-3, with D possibly being TRBD1 (5 bases). This CDR3 is built from 15 residues. Per the germline V gene, CDR1 is MNHEY and CDR2 is SVGAGI. Trimming stripped 5 bases from V and 5 bases from J, with 17 bases between. For the CDR3, the DNA is TGTGCCAGCAGTCAGGGCGACCGGGCCGTAGATACGCAGTATTTT. Translated, it gives CASSQGDRAVDTQYF.

This clonotype was observed a handful of times. The rearrangement uses TRBV27 and TRBJ2-7; 8 nucleotides line up with TRBD1. V dropped 5 bases and J dropped 2; count of bases not matched to a gene: 11. Germline V CDR1 and CDR2: MNHEY, SMNVEV (reference sequence). The CDR3 consists of 16 residues. The CDR3 DNA sequence: TGTGCCAGCAGTCTACGAGCCGGGACAGGAACCTACGAGCAGTACGTC. This encodes CASSLRAGTGTYEQYV.

This chain connects TRBV12-3 or TRBV12-4 to TRBJ2-1, with 13 bases that match TRBD2. The CDR3 extends over 16 amino acids. The junction had 6 bases not matched to a gene; V was cut back by 5 bases and J by 5 bases. CDR3 in amino acids: CASSPRTSGGNNEQFF. DNA for the CDR3: TGTGCCAGCAGTCCGAGGACTAGCGGGGGAAACAATGAGCAGTTCTTC.

This clonotype was detected a few times. The rearrangement links TRBV13 to TRBJ2-1, with a tentative D call TRBD1 (5 bases). V shed 1 base and J shed 2 bases, with 6 bases lying between them. In germline, CDR1 is PRHDT, CDR2 FYEKMQ (reference sequence). This CDR3 has 14 amino acids. CDR3 region: CASSLVGPYNEQFF. Here the CDR3 DNA reads TGTGCCAGCAGCTTAGTGGGGCCCTACAATGAGCAGTTCTTC.

This clonotype was counted between two and nine times. The genes are TRBV9 and TRBJ1-4, with 12 nucleotides matching TRBD1. CDR1 and CDR2 (germline): SGDLS, YYNGEE. J gave up 8 bases and V 4 bases, and 9 bases lay outside the gene matches. There are 16 residues in the CDR3. CDR3 nucleotide sequence: TGTGCCAGCAGCCCGGGACAGGGGGCCATCGGCGAAAAACTGTTTTTT. Amino acids: CASSPGQGAIGEKLFF.

The chain links TRBV7-2 to TRBJ1-2; D remains ambiguous. V was cut by 5 bases and J by 7 bases, with 20 bases left in between. The germline CDR1 and CDR2 sequences are SGHTA and FQGNSA. The CDR3 spans 15 residues. CDR3 loop: CASSDPGERVGGYTF. CDR3 sequence (DNA): TGTGCCAGCAGCGACCCGGGAGAAAGGGTGGGTGGCTACACCTTC.

The chain uses TRBV19 and TRBJ1-5; 8 nucleotides match TRBD1. The junction had 3 bases not matched to a gene; V was cut back by 5 bases and J by 3 bases. Per germline, CDR1 LNHDA and CDR2 SQIVND (reference sequence). There are 14 residues in the CDR3. CDR3 coding DNA: TGTGCCAGTAGTCGGACAGGGAACAATCAGCCCCAGCATTTT. Amino acids: CASSRTGNNQPQHF.

This clonotype was counted only a few times. This chain joins TRBV7-6 and TRBJ2-7; possible D gene TRBD1, 6 bases. CDR1 SGHVS and CDR2 FNYEAQ come from the germline V gene. The CDR3 has 13 amino acids. With 8 bases removed from V and 3 bases from J, the gap between germline ends came to 14 bases. As DNA, the CDR3 is TGTGCCAGCGGTTTCGGCAGGGGCTACGAGCAGTACTTC. Protein: CASGFGRGYEQYF.

The CDR3 DNA reads as TGTGCCAGCATTGTGCAGGTCCCCTATAACTATGGCTACACCTTC. Residues: CASIVQVPYNYGYTF. This rearrangement joins TRBV9 to TRBJ1-2; D not certain. Germline V gene sequence: CDR1 SGDLS, CDR2 YYNGEE. Trimming removed 6 bases at V and 1 base at J, with 16 bases between. The CDR3 contains 15 residues.

A few counts support this clonotype. CDR3 nucleotide sequence: TGTGCCAGCAGCGCGAGAGGGACAGGGGCCTACGAGCAGTACGTC. This codes for CASSARGTGAYEQYV. The chain employs TRBV7-2 and TRBJ2-7, with 10 bases aligning to TRBD1. Looked up from germline, CDR1 is SGHTA and CDR2 is FQGNSA. Trimming at V came to 5 bases and at J to 2 bases, leaving 6 bases not matched to a gene. The CDR3 sequence is 15 residues long.

In its sample, this clonotype was seen once. The V and J genes are TRBV4-1 and TRBJ1-5; D may be TRBD1 (5 bases). The CDR3 consists of 16 residues. V lost 0 bases, J lost 4 bases, and 13 bases lay in between. Per the germline V gene, CDR1 is MGHRA and CDR2 is YSYEKL. CDR3 residues: CASSQDGDRLNQPQHF. The CDR3 nucleotides are TGCGCCAGCAGCCAAGATGGAGACAGACTAAATCAGCCCCAGCATTTT.

Only a few counts were recorded for this clonotype. J is TRBJ2-7 and V is TRBV18, with 9 positions matching TRBD1. The ends lost 6 bases at V and 5 bases at J; junction bases unmatched: 5. Germline V gene lookup returns CDR1 KGHSH and CDR2 LQKENI. CDR3 length: 13 amino acids. CDR3 nucleotides: TGTGCCAGCTCGCCGGGACAGGGCCACGAGCAGTACTTC. This encodes CASSPGQGHEQYF. The variable domain in full, completed from reference TRBV18 and TRBJ2-7, reads NAGVMQNPRHLVRRRGQEARLRCSPMKGHSHVYWYRQLPEEGLKFMVYLQKENIIDESGMPKERFSAEFPKEGPSILRIQQVVRGDSAAYFCASSPGQGHEQYFGPGTRLTVT.

This clonotype showed up just a few times. The rearrangement joins TRBV4-1 to TRBJ2-7; 8 bases are a match to TRBD2. Trimming cost V 3 bases and J 0 bases; bases outside gene matches: 4. The germline gives CDR1 MGHRA, CDR2 YSYEKL. This CDR3 contains 15 residues. The CDR3 is CASSHLGTSSYEQYF. In DNA form, the CDR3 reads TGCGCCAGCAGCCATCTCGGGACTAGCTCCTACGAGCAGTACTTC.